These 8 T cell receptor beta chains originate from one sample sequenced in a study of T-cell reconstitution after alpha-beta-depleted transplantation in children. Unique molecular identifiers featured in how the TCRbeta library was prepared. TCRdb processed the PCR reads anew with MiXCR; each CDR3 protein has one entry. This table has approximately 400,000 distinct CDR3 sequences, about 16% appearing once. Sequences were derived from PBMCs, mostly from graft donor cells, sampled 360 days after TCRalphabeta/CD19-depleted stem cell transplant. The receptor set was obtained from a boy in the first two years of life who had a stem cell transplant for Wiskott-Aldrich syndrome, so the T cells may come from the graft donor.

This clonotype has only a few counts. The chain links TRBV4-1 to TRBJ2-7, with D tentatively TRBD1 or TRBD2 (5 bases each). Germline lookup yields CDR1 MGHRA and CDR2 YSYEKL. V was shortened by 0 bases and J by 3 bases, with 9 bases between the two germline ends. This CDR3 contains 14 residues. The CDR3 DNA follows: TGCGCCAGCAGCCAAGAAGAGGGGATCTACGAGCAGTACTTC. The encoded protein is CASSQEEGIYEQYF.

V is TRBV7-9 and J is TRBJ2-7; 10 bases are a match to TRBD1. CDR3 length: 15 amino acids. Germline V gives CDR1 SEHNR, CDR2 FQNEAQ (reference sequence). Losses at the gene ends were 2 bases for V and 4 bases for J; bases not matched to a gene: 5. CDR3 coding DNA: TGTGCCAGCAGCTTACTGGACAGGGGGAGTTACGAGCAGTACTTC. Its translation: CASSLLDRGSYEQYF.

The rearrangement uses TRBV6-5 and TRBJ2-7; TRBD2 might be the D (5 bases). The germline CDR1 and CDR2 sequences are MNHEY and SVGAGI. The V and J ends lost 2 bases and 3 bases respectively, with 20 bases between them. The CDR3 is made up of 17 amino acids. The CDR3 DNA sequence: TGTGCCAGCAGTTACCCACTGGGGAGTGGGTCCATCTACGAGCAGTACTTC. Translated, it gives CASSYPLGSGSIYEQYF.

V and J are TRBV6-2 or TRBV6-3 and TRBJ2-5, with D tentatively TRBD2 (5 bases). This CDR3 is 16 amino acids long. V dropped 5 bases and J dropped 2 bases, with 18 bases sitting between them. The V gene's germline CDR1 is MNHEY and CDR2 SVGEGT. CDR3 nucleotide sequence: TGTGCCAGCAGTACACTAAGGTATTGGAGGCAAGAGACCCAGTACTTC. Translation gives CASSTLRYWRQETQYF.

This clonotype appeared a few times. The rearrangement uses TRBV10-3 and TRBJ2-2, with no clear D. V was cut by 3 bases and J by 7 bases, with 12 bases left in between. The CDR3 extends over 14 amino acids. Germline CDR1 and CDR2: ENHRY and SYGVKD. The CDR3 spells CAISDLVFHGELFF. The CDR3 region has the DNA TGTGCCATCAGTGACCTAGTATTTCACGGGGAGCTGTTTTTT.

The V and J genes are TRBV5-1 and TRBJ1-2, with 9 bases identical to TRBD1. In germline, CDR1 is SGHRS, CDR2 YFSETQ. The CDR3 totals 13 residues. V was clipped by 7 bases and J by 7 bases; unmatched bases: 8. CDR3 in DNA: TGCGCCAGCGGCGGACAGGGGTGTGGTGGCTACACCTTC. Translated, it gives CASGGQGCGGYTF.

This clonotype has more than one count but fewer than ten. This chain uses TRBV14 with TRBJ2-7; perhaps TRBD2 as D (5 bases). CDR1 is SGHDN, CDR2 FVKESK, per germline. V was trimmed by 5 bases and J by 0 bases, leaving 14 bases between them. This CDR3 has 15 amino acids. The CDR3 loop is CASSERRGYSYEQYF. The CDR3 coding sequence is TGTGCCAGCAGCGAACGACGGGGTTACTCCTACGAGCAGTACTTC.

Ten or more counts support this clonotype. The chain links TRBV29-1 to TRBJ2-2; 9 bases match TRBD2. Germline CDR1 SQVTM, CDR2 ANQGSEA. J gave up 5 bases and V 4 bases, and 8 bases lay outside the gene matches. The CDR3 contains 15 residues. For the CDR3, the DNA is TGCAGCGTTGTTAGGGCTAGCGGGAAAACCGGGGAGCTGTTTTTT. It translates to CSVVRASGKTGELFF.